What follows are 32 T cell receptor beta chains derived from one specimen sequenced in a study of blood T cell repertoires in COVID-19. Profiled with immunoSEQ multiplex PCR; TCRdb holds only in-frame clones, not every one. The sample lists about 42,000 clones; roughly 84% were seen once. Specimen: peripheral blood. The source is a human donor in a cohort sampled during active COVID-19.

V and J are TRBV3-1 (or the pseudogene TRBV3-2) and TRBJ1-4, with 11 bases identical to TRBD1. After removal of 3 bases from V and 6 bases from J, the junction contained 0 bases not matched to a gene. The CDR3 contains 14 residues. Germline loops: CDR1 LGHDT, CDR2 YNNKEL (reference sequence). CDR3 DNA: TGTGCCAGCAGCCAGGGACAGGGGGATGAAAAACTGTTTTTT. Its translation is CASSQGQGDEKLFF.

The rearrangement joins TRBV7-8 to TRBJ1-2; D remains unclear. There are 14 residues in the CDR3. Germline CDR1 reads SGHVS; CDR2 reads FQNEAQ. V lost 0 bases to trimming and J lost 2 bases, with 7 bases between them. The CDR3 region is CASSLATLNYGYTF. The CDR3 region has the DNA TGTGCCAGCAGCTTAGCTACATTGAACTATGGCTACACCTTC.

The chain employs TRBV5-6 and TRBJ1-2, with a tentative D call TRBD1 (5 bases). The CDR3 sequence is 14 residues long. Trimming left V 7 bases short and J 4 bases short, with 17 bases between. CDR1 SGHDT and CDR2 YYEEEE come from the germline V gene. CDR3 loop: CASRGFNVLYGYTF. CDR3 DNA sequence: TGTGCCAGCCGGGGGTTCAACGTTCTCTATGGCTACACCTTC.

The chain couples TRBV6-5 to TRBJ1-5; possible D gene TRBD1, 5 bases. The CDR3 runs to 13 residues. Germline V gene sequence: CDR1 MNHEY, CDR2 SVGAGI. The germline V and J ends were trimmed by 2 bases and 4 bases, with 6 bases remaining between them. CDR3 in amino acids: CASSYQGNQPQHF. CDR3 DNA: TGTGCCAGCAGTTACCAGGGAAATCAGCCCCAGCATTTT.

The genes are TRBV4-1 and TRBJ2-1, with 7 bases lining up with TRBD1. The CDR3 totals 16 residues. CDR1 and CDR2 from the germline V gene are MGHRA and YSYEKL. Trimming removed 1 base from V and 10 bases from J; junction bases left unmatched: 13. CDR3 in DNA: TGCGCCAGCAGCCAAGTGTCACAGGGGAAGGTATACGAGCAGTTCTTC. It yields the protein CASSQVSQGKVYEQFF.

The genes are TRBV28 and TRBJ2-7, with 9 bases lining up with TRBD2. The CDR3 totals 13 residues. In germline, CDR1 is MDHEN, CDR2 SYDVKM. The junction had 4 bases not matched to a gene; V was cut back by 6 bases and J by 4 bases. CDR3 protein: CASRAGGKYEQYF. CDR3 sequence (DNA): TGTGCCAGCAGAGCGGGGGGCAAGTACGAGCAGTACTTC.

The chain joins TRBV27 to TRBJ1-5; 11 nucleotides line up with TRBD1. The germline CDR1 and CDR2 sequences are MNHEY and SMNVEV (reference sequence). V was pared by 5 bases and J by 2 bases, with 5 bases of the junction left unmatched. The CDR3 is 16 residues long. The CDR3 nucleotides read TGTGCCAGCAGTCATGGACAGGGGGCAGGCAATCAGCCCCAGCATTTT. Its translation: CASSHGQGAGNQPQHF.

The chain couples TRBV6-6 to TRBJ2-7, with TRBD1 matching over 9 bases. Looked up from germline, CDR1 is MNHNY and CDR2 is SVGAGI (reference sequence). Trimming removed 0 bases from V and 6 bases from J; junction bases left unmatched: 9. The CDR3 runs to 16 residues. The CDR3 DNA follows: TGTGCCAGCAGTTACTCCTTGGGACAGGGCTCGATCGAGCAGTACTTC. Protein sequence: CASSYSLGQGSIEQYF.

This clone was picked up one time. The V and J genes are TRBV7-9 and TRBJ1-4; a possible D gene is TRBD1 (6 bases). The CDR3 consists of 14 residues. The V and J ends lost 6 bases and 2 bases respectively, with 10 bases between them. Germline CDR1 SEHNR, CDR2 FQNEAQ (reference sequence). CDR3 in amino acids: CASRVTGTNEKLFF. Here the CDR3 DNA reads TGTGCCAGCAGGGTTACAGGGACTAATGAAAAACTGTTTTTT.

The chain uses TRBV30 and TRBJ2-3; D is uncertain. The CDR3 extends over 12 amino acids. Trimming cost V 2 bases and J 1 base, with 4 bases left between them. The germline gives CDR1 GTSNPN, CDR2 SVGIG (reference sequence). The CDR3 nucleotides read TGTGCCTGGAGTACGGGCACAGATACGCAGTATTTT. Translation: CAWSTGTDTQYF.

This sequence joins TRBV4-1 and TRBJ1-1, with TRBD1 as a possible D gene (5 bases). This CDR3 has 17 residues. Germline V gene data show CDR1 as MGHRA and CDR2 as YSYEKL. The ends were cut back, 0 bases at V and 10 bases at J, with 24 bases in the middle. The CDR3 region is CASSQELSSVAGIVAFF. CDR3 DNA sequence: TGCGCCAGCAGCCAAGAGCTTTCCTCCGTGGCAGGGATAGTAGCTTTCTTT.

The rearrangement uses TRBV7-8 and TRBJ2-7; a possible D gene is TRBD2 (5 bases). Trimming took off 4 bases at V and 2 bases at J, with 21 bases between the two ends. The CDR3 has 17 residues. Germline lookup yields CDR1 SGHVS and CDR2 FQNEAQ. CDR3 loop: CASSYPAGSEAPYEQYF. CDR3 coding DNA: TGTGCCAGCAGCTACCCCGCGGGCAGCGAGGCACCCTACGAGCAGTACTTC.

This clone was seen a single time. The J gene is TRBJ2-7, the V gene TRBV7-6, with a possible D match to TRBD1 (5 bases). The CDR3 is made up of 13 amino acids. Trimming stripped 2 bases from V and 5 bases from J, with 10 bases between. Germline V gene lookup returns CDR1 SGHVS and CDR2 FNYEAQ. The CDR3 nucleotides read TGTGCCAGCAGCTTATCGCAGGGCAACGAGCAGTACTTC. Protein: CASSLSQGNEQYF.

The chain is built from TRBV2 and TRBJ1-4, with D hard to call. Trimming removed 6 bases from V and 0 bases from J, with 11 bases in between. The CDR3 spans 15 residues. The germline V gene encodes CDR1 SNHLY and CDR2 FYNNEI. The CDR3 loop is CASSLNSATNEKLFF. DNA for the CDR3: TGTGCCAGCAGCCTAAACAGTGCAACTAATGAAAAACTGTTTTTT.

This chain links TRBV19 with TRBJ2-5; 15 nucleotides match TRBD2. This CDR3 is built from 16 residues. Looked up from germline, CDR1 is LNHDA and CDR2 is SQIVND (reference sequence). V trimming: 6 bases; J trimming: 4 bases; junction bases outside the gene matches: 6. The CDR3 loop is CASSPPGLAGGETQYF. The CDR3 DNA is TGTGCCAGTAGCCCCCCGGGACTAGCGGGGGGAGAGACCCAGTACTTC.

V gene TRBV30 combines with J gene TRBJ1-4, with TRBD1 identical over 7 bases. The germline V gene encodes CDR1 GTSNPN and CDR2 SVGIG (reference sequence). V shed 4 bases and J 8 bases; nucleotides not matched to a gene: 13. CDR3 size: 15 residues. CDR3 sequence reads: CAWNPKGASNEKLFF. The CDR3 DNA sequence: TGTGCCTGGAACCCGAAGGGGGCGAGTAACGAAAAACTGTTTTTT.

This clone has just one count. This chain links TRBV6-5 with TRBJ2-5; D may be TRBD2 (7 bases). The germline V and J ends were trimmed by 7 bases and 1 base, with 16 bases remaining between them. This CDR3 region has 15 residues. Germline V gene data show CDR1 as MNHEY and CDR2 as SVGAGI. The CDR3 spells CASTAGAITQETQYF. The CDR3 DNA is TGTGCCAGCACCGCGGGGGCGATAACCCAAGAGACCCAGTACTTC.

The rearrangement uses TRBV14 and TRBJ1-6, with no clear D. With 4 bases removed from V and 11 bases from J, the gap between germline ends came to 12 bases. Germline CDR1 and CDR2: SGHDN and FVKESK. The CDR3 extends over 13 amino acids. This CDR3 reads CASSLSGGPPLHF. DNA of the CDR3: TGTGCCAGCAGCCTTTCGGGCGGGCCACCCCTCCACTTT.

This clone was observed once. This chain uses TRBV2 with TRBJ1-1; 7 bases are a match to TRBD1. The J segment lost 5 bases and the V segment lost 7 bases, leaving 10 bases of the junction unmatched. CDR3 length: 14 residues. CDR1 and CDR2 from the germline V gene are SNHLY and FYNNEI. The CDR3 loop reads CASTPVGGQTEAFF. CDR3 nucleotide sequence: TGTGCCAGCACCCCAGTGGGGGGACAGACTGAAGCTTTCTTT.

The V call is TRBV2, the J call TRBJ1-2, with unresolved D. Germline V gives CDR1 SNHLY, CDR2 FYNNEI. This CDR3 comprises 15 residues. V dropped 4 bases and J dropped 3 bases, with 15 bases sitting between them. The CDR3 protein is CASSVAGEQYYGYTF. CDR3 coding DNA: TGTGCCAGCAGTGTTGCTGGGGAGCAATACTATGGCTACACCTTC.

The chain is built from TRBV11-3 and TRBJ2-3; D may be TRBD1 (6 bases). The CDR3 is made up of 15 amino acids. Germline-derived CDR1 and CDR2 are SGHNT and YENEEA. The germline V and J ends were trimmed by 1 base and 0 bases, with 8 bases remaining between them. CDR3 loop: CASSLGQASTDTQYF. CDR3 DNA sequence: TGTGCCAGCAGCTTAGGACAGGCTAGCACAGATACGCAGTATTTT.

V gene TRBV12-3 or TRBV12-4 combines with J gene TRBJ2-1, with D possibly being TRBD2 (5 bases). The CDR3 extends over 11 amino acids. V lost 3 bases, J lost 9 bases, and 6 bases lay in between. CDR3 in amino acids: CASSLRAEQFF. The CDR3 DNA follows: TGTGCCAGCAGTTTGAGGGCTGAGCAGTTCTTC.

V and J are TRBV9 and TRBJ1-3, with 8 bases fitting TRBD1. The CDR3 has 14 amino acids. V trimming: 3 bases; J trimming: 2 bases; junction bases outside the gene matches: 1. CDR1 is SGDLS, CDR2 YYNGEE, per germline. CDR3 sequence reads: CASSGTGTGNTIYF. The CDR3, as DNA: TGTGCCAGCAGCGGGACAGGGACTGGAAACACCATATATTTT.

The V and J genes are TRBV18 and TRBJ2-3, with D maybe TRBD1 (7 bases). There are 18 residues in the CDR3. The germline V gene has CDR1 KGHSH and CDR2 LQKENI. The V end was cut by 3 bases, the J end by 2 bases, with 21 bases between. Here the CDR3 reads CASSPLLQGSGSTDTQYF. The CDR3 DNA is TGTGCCAGCTCACCGCTTTTACAGGGGAGCGGGTCCACAGATACGCAGTATTTT.

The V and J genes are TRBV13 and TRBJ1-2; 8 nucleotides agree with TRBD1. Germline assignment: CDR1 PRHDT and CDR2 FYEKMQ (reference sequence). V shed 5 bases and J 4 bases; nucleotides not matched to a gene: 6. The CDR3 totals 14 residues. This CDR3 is CASSQNRGIYGYTF. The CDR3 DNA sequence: TGTGCCAGCAGCCAGAACAGGGGGATCTATGGCTACACCTTC.

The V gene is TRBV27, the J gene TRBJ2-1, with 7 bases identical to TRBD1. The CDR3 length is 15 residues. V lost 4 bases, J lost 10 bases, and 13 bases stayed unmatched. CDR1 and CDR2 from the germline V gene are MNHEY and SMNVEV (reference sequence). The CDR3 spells CASSSRQGTLLEQFF. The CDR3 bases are TGTGCCAGCAGTTCCCGACAGGGCACGTTGCTAGAGCAGTTCTTC.

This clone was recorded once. CDR3 loop: CASSYRGGAFYEQYF. In DNA, the CDR3 is TGTGCCAGCAGTTACAGGGGAGGGGCTTTCTACGAGCAGTACTTC. V gene TRBV6-5 combines with J gene TRBJ2-7, with 7 bases fitting TRBD2. The CDR3 spans 15 residues. CDR1 and CDR2 from the germline V gene are MNHEY and SVGAGI. V trimming: 2 bases; J trimming: 3 bases; junction bases outside the gene matches: 7.

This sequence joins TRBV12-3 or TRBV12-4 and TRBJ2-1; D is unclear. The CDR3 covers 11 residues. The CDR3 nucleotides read TGTGCAGTTAGTACCTACAATGAGCAGTTCTTC. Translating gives CAVSTYNEQFF.

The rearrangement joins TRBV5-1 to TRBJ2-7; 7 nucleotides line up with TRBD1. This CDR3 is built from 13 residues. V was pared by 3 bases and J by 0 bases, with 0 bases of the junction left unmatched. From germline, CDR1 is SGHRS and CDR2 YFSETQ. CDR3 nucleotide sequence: TGCGCCAGCAGCTGGGACAGCTCCTACGAGCAGTACTTC. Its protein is CASSWDSSYEQYF.

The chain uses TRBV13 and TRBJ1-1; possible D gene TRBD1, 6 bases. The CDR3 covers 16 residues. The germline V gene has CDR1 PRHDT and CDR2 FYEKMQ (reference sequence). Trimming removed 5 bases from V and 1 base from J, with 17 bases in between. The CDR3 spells CASSTSVRGGNTEAFF. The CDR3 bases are TGTGCCAGCAGCACCTCTGTTAGGGGGGGGAACACTGAAGCTTTCTTT.

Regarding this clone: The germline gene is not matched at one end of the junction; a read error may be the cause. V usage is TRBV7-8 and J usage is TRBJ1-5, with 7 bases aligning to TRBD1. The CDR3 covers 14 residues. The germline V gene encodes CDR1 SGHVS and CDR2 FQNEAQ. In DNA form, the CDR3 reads TGTGCCAGCACCTTACACAGGGGTATTCAGCCCCAGCATTTT. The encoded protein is CASTLHRGIQPQHF.

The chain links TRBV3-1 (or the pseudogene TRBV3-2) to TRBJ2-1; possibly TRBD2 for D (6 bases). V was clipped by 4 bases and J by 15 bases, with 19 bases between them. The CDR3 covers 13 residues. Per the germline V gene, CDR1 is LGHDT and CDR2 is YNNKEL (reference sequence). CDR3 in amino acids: CASSPSGTRWGFF. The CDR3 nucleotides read TGTGCCAGCAGCCCCTCCGGGACTCGATGGGGGTTCTTC.